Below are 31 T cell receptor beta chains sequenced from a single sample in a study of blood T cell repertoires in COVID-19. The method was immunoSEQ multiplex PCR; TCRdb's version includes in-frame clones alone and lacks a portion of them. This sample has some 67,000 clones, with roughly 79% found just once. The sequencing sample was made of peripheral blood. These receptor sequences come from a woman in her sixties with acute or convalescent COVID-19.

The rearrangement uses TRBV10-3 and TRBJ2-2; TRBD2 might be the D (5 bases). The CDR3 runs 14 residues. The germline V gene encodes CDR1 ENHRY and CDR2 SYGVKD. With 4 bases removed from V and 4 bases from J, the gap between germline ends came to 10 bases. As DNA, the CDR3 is TGTGCCATCAGTGGAATGGGGAGCACCGGGGAGCTGTTTTTT. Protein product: CAISGMGSTGELFF.

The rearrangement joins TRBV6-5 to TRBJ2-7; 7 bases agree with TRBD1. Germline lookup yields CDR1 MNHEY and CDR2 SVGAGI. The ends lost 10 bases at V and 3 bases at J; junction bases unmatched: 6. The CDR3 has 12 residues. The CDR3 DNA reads TGTGCCACACGGACAGGAATCTACGAGCAGTACTTC. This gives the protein CATRTGIYEQYF.

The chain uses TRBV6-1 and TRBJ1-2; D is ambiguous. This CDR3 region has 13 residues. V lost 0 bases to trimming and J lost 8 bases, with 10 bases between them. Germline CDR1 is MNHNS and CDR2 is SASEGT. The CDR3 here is CASSEALVRGYTF. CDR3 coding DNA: TGTGCCAGCAGTGAAGCATTGGTGAGGGGCTACACCTTC.

The CDR3 coding sequence is TGTGCCAGCTCACCAGGTCCAGGGGGCAATTCACCCCTCCACTTT. Translation gives CASSPGPGGNSPLHF. This sequence joins TRBV18 and TRBJ1-6; TRBD1 matches 8 bases. J lost 7 bases, V lost 2 bases, and 4 bases had no gene match. This CDR3 comprises 15 residues. Looked up from germline, CDR1 is KGHSH and CDR2 is LQKENI.

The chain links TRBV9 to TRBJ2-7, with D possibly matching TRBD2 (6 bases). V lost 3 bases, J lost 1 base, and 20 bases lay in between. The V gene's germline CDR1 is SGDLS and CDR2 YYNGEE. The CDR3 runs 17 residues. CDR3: CASSAGDHRSGSYEQYF. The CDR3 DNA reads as TGTGCCAGCAGCGCGGGGGATCACAGGTCTGGGTCCTACGAGCAGTACTTC.

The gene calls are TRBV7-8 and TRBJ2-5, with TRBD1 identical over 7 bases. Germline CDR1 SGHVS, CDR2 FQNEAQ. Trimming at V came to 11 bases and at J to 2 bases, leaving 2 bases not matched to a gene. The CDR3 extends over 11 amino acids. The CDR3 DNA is TGTGCCTCCAGGGGGCAAGAGACCCAGTACTTC. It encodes CASRGQETQYF.

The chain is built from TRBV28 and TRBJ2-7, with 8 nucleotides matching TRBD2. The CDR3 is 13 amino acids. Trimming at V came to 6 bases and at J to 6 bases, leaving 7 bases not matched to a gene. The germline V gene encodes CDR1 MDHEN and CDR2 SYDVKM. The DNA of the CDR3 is TGTGCCAGCAGACCCGGGACTAGTGGCGAGCAGTACTTC. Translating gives CASRPGTSGEQYF.

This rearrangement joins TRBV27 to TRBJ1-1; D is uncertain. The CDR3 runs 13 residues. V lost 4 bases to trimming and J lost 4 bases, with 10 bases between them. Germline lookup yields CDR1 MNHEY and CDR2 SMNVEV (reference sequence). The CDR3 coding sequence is TGTGCCAGCAGTTCTCTACAGTTCACTGAAGCTTTCTTT. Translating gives CASSSLQFTEAFF.

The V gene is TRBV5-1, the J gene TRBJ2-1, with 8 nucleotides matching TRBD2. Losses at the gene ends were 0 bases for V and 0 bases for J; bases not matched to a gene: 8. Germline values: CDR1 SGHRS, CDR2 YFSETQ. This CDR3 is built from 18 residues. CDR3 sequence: CASSLVSGGGSSYNEQFF. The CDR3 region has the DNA TGCGCCAGCAGCTTGGTATCAGGCGGGGGGAGCTCCTACAATGAGCAGTTCTTC.

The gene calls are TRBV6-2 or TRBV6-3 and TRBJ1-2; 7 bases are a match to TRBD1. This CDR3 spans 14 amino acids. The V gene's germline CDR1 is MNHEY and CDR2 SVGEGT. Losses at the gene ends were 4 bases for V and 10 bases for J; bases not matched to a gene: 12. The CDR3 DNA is TGTGCCAGCAGTTCCTTCACGGACAGGCCCCACTACACCTTC. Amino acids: CASSSFTDRPHYTF.

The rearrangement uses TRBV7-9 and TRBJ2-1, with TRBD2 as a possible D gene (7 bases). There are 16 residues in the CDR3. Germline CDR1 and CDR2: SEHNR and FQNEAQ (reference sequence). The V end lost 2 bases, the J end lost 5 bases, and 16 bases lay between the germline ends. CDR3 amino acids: CASSLYGGATNNEQFF. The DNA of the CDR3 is TGTGCCAGCAGCTTATATGGGGGGGCGACCAACAATGAGCAGTTCTTC.

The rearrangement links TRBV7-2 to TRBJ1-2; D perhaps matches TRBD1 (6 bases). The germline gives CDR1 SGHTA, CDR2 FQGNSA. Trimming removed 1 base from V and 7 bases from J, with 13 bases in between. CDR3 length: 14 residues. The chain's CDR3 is CASSLDRAGRGYTF. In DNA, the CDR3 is TGTGCCAGCAGCTTAGACAGGGCGGGTCGTGGCTACACCTTC.

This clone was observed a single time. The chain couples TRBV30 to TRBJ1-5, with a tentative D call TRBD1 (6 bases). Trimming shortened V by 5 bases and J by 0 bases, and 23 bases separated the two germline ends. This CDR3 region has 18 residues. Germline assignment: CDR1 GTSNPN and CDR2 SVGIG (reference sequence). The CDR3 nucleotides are TGTGCCTGGTCCCCCCCGGGACATCCTCTAATTAGCAATCAGCCCCAGCATTTT. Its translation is CAWSPPGHPLISNQPQHF.

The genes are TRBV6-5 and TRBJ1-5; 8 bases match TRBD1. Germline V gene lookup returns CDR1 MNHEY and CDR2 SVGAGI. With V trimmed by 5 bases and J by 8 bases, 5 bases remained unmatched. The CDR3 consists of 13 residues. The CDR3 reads CASSRQGSEPQHF. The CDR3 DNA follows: TGTGCCAGCAGTCGACAGGGGTCCGAGCCCCAGCATTTT.

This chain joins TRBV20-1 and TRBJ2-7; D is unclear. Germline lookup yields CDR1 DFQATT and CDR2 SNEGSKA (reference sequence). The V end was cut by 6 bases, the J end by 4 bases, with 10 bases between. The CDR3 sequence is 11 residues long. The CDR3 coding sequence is TGCAGTGCCACCGGGTCGTACGAGCAGTACTTC. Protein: CSATGSYEQYF.

Here the CDR3 reads CASSSPGQGPNTGELFF. Written as DNA, the CDR3 is TGTGCCAGCAGCTCGCCGGGACAGGGGCCGAACACCGGGGAGCTGTTTTTT. The chain recombines TRBV7-9 with TRBJ2-2; the match to TRBD1 covers 10 bases. This CDR3 region has 17 residues. V shed 4 bases and J 0 bases; nucleotides not matched to a gene: 5. Germline CDR1 and CDR2: SEHNR and FQNEAQ (reference sequence).

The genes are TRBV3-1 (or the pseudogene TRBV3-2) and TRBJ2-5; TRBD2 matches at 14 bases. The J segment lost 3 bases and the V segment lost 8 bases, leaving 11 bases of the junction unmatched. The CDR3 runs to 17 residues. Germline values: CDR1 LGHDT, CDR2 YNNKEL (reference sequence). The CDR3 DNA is TGTGCCAGCCAAGGGGGACTAGCGGGGGCATATGAAGAGACCCAGTACTTC. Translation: CASQGGLAGAYEETQYF.

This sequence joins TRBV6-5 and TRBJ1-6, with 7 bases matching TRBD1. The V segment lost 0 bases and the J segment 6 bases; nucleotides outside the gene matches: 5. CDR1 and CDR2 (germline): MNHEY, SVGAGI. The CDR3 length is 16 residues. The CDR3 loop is CASSYSRQGRNSPLHF. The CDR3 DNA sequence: TGTGCCAGCAGTTACTCGAGACAGGGACGTAATTCACCCCTCCACTTT.

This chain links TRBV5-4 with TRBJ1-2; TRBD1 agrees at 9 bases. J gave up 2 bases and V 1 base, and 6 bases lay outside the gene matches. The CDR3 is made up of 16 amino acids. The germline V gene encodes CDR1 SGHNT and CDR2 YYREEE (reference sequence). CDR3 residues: CASSLPGGTGNYGYTF. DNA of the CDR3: TGTGCCAGCAGCTTGCCAGGGGGGACAGGGAACTATGGCTACACCTTC.

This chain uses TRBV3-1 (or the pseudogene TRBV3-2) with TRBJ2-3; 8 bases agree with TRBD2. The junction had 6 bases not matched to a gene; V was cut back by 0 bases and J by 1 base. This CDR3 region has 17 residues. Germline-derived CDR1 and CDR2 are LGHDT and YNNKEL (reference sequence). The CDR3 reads CASSQDRTSLGTDTQYF. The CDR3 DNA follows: TGTGCCAGCAGCCAAGATAGGACTAGCTTGGGCACAGATACGCAGTATTTT.

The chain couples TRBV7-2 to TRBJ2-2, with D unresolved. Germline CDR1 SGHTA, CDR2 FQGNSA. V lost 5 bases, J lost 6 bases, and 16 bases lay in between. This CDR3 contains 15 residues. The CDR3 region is CASSPLLGTSGELFF. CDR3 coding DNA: TGTGCCAGCAGCCCTTTGCTCGGTACCTCCGGGGAGCTGTTTTTT.

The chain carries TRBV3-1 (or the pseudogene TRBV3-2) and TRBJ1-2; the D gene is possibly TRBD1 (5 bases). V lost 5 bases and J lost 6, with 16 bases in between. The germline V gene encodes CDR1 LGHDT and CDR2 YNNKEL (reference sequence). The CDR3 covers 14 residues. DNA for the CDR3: TGTGCCAGCAGCAGGGGCGCTGGAGAGGATGGCTACACCTTC. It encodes CASSRGAGEDGYTF.

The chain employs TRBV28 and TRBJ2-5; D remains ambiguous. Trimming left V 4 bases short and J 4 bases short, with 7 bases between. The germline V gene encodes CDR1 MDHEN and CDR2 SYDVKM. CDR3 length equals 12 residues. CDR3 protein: CASSSLSETQYF. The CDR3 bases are TGTGCCAGCAGTTCACTTTCAGAGACCCAGTACTTC.

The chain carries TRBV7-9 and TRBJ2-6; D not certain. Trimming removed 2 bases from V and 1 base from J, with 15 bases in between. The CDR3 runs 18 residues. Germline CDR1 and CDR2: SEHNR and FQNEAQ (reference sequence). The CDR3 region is CASSLTVSVTSGANVLTF. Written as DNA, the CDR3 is TGTGCCAGCAGCTTAACAGTTAGTGTTACTTCTGGGGCCAACGTCCTGACTTTC. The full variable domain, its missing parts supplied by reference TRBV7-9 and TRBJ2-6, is DTGVSQNPRHKITKRGQNVTFRCDPISEHNRLYWYRQTLGQGPEFLTYFQNEAQLEKSRLLSDRFSAERPKGSFSTLEIQRTEQGDSAMYLCASSLTVSVTSGANVLTFGAGSRLTVL.

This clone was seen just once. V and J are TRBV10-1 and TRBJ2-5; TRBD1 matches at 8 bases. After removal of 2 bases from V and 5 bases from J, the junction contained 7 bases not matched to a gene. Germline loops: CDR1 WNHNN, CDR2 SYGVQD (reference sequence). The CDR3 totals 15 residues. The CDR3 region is CASSEVRGQGETQYF. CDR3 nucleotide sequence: TGCGCCAGCAGTGAGGTCAGGGGGCAGGGGGAGACCCAGTACTTC.

CDR3 residues: CASSVREFGGYTF. The CDR3, as DNA: TGTGCCAGTAGTGTAAGGGAGTTCGGGGGCTACACCTTC. The chain carries TRBV19 and TRBJ1-2; D gene uncertain. The CDR3 covers 13 residues. Germline CDR1 reads LNHDA; CDR2 reads SQIVND (reference sequence). The V end lost 5 bases, the J end lost 8 bases, and 15 bases lay between the germline ends. The whole variable domain, filled in from reference TRBV19 and TRBJ1-2, reads DGGITQSPKYLFRKEGQNVTLSCEQNLNHDAMYWYRQDPGQGLRLIYYSQIVNDFQKGDIAEGYSVSREKKESFPLTVTSAQKNPTAFYLCASSVREFGGYTFGSGTRLTVV.

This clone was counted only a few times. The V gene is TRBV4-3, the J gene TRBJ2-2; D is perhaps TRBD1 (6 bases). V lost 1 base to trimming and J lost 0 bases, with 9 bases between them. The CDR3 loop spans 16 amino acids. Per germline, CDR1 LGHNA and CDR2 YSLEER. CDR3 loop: CASSQGWDTNTGELFF. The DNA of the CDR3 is TGCGCCAGCAGCCAAGGGTGGGACACGAACACCGGGGAGCTGTTTTTT.

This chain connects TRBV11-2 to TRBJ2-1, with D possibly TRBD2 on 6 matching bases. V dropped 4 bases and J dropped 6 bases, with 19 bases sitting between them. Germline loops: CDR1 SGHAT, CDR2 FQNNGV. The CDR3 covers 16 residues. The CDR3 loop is CASSSRRGRRFNEQFF. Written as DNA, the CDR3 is TGTGCCAGCAGCTCTAGGAGGGGCCGTAGATTCAATGAGCAGTTCTTC.

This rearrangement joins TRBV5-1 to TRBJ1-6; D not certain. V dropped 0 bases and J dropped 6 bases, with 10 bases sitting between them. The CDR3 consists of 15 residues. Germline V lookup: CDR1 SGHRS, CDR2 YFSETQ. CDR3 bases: TGCGCCAGCAGCTTGGGACACAGTAGTAATTCACCCCTCCACTTT. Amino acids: CASSLGHSSNSPLHF.

CDR3 nucleotides: TGTGCCAGCAGCCCCGGGGGGGACCTTTATCAGCCCCAGCATTTT. Encoded protein: CASSPGGDLYQPQHF. The chain links TRBV3-1 (or the pseudogene TRBV3-2) to TRBJ1-5, with D perhaps TRBD1 (5 bases). This CDR3 contains 15 residues. V was cut by 4 bases and J by 5 bases, with 15 bases left in between. Germline V lookup: CDR1 LGHDT, CDR2 YNNKEL (reference sequence).

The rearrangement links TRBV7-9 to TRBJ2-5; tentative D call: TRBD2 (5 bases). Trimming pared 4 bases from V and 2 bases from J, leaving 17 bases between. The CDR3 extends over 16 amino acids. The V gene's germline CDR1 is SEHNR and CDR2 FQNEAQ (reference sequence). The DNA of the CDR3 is TGTGCCAGCAGCTGGAAGGCGGCGGGCTTACAAGAGACCCAGTACTTC. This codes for CASSWKAAGLQETQYF. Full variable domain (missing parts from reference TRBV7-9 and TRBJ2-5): DTGVSQNPRHKITKRGQNVTFRCDPISEHNRLYWYRQTLGQGPEFLTYFQNEAQLEKSRLLSDRFSAERPKGSFSTLEIQRTEQGDSAMYLCASSWKAAGLQETQYFGPGTRLLVL.